Listed here is a single TCR beta chain. The data stem from a study of blood T cell repertoires in COVID-19. Across the whole study: Sites in the United States, Italy and Spain provided acute and convalescent COVID-19 samples. PBMCs, B-cell-depleted T cells, or T cells provided the cDNA or gDNA that made up the material.

During active infection, Seattle patients enrolled and were then monitored through disease. Per the original data handling: Cell counts per sample came from amplifying reference gene primers. Produced via immunoSEQ multiplex PCR; TCRdb's table is partial and in-frame only. V and J calls and clone size come straight from that table; D and trimming were deduced from the DNA. Found here are about 250,000 clones, about 85% of them singletons; the top ten hold about 1%. From germline, CDR1 is DFQATT and CDR2 SNEGSKA (reference sequence). J lost 4 bases, V lost 6 bases, and 10 bases had no gene match. The CDR3 has 15 amino acids.

This TCR derives from a human donor with COVID-19, enrolled during active disease. The donor label of this sample is uncertain. This sequence joins TRBV20-1 and TRBJ2-2; 8 bases match TRBD2. Sequenced: peripheral blood. CDR3 loop: CSASSGASGTGELFF. The CDR3 DNA reads TGCAGTGCAAGTAGCGGGGCCTCAGGCACCGGGGAGCTGTTTTTT.